This entry lists 29 T cell receptor beta chains sequenced from one sample in a study of blood T cell repertoires in COVID-19. Clones were sequenced by immunoSEQ multiplex PCR, and TCRdb holds only the in-frame ones, with some missing. The repertoire has under 300,000 clones, 75% to 95% of them found once; the top ten carry 1.5% to 2%. Sequencing was done on a sample of PBMCs or T cells enriched from blood (not recorded which). These receptors all stem from a woman aged 18 to 35 who had recovered from COVID-19.

The chain has TRBV25-1 and TRBJ2-2, with D perhaps matching TRBD2 (5 bases). The CDR3 is 14 amino acids. The germline CDR1 and CDR2 sequences are MGHDK and SYGVNS. V was cut by 3 bases and J by 6 bases, with 11 bases left in between. The CDR3 loop reads CASSDIGVPGELFF. In nucleotides, the CDR3 is TGTGCCAGCAGTGATATCGGGGTCCCCGGGGAGCTGTTTTTT.

This chain links TRBV10-3 with TRBJ1-5; TRBD1 might be the D (5 bases). The CDR3 runs 14 residues. With 6 bases removed from V and 0 bases from J, the gap between germline ends came to 9 bases. The germline V gene has CDR1 ENHRY and CDR2 SYGVKD. CDR3 DNA sequence: TGTGCCATCAGCTCACAGGATAGCAATCAGCCCCAGCATTTT. Translation gives CAISSQDSNQPQHF.

The chain links TRBV6-2 or TRBV6-3 to TRBJ2-7; weak D call: TRBD1 (5 bases). The germline V and J ends were trimmed by 0 bases and 4 bases, with 19 bases remaining between them. This CDR3 has 17 residues. The germline V gene has CDR1 MNHEY and CDR2 SVGEGT. This CDR3 is CASSYSPTEPDGYEQYF. The CDR3, as DNA: TGTGCCAGCAGTTACTCCCCGACAGAGCCTGATGGTTACGAGCAGTACTTC.

In its sample, this clone was seen a few times. The V gene is TRBV29-1, the J gene TRBJ1-1; D is possibly TRBD1 (5 bases). Looked up from germline, CDR1 is SQVTM and CDR2 is ANQGSEA. The CDR3 has 13 residues. V lost 6 bases and J lost 4, with 15 bases in between. CDR3 region: CSVEGLPSTEAFF. CDR3 nucleotide sequence: TGCAGCGTCGAGGGACTGCCGAGCACTGAAGCTTTCTTT.

The chain uses TRBV11-2 and TRBJ1-2, with D possibly being TRBD1 (6 bases). This CDR3 region has 16 residues. CDR1 and CDR2 from the germline V gene are SGHAT and FQNNGV. Trimming pared 4 bases from V and 4 bases from J, leaving 19 bases between. The CDR3 coding sequence is TGTGCCAGCAGCTCTCAGGGGCTCCGTGGTATCTATGGCTACACCTTC. This encodes CASSSQGLRGIYGYTF.

The chain recombines TRBV19 with TRBJ2-7; TRBD1 aligns across 9 bases. Germline V gene data show CDR1 as LNHDA and CDR2 as SQIVND (reference sequence). The length of the CDR3 is 17 residues. The V segment lost 5 bases and the J segment 0 bases; nucleotides outside the gene matches: 11. In DNA, the CDR3 is TGTGCCAGTAGTGTATCGACCGGGACAGGGTACTCCTACGAGCAGTACTTC. Its translation: CASSVSTGTGYSYEQYF. Variable domain in full (rest from reference TRBV19 and TRBJ2-7): DGGITQSPKYLFRKEGQNVTLSCEQNLNHDAMYWYRQDPGQGLRLIYYSQIVNDFQKGDIAEGYSVSREKKESFPLTVTSAQKNPTAFYLCASSVSTGTGYSYEQYFGPGTRLTVT.

The CDR3 nucleotides read TGCGCCAGCAGTTTTGATGGCAATGAAAAAACTTTCTTT. This translates into CASSFDGNEKTFF. The rearrangement links TRBV5-1 to TRBJ1-1; no clear D gene. The CDR3 is 13 residues long. The germline V and J ends were trimmed by 5 bases and 12 bases, with 20 bases remaining between them. In germline, CDR1 is SGHRS, CDR2 YFSETQ.

The rearrangement uses TRBV7-3 and TRBJ1-1; 10 bases are a match to TRBD1. The CDR3 has 22 residues. J was trimmed by 0 bases and V by 5 bases; bases with no gene match: 24. The V gene's germline CDR1 is SGHTA and CDR2 FQGTGA. The CDR3 is CASSKSMPQSGTGALMNTEAFF. In nucleotides, the CDR3 is TGTGCCAGCAGCAAGTCTATGCCACAATCCGGGACAGGGGCACTTATGAACACTGAAGCTTTCTTT.

The chain recombines TRBV11-3 with TRBJ2-3, with a possible D match to TRBD1 (6 bases). Trimming shortened V by 3 bases and J by 6 bases, and 19 bases separated the two germline ends. The CDR3 has 16 amino acids. Germline V gives CDR1 SGHNT, CDR2 YENEEA. CDR3 DNA: TGTGCCAGCAGCTTGGTACAGGGACAAAGTATCGATACGCAGTATTTT. It is translated as CASSLVQGQSIDTQYF.

The V gene is TRBV9, the J gene TRBJ1-1; D is undetermined. CDR1 SGDLS and CDR2 YYNGEE come from the germline V gene. V was clipped by 1 base and J by 5 bases, with 18 bases between them. This CDR3 has 16 residues. In nucleotides, the CDR3 is TGTGCCAGCAGCGTAACCCCCCATGCGGGTGTTACTGAAGCTTTCTTT. Its protein is CASSVTPHAGVTEAFF.

A single count supports this clone. The rearrangement links TRBV28 to TRBJ1-2, with TRBD1 matching over 7 bases. CDR1 is MDHEN and CDR2 is SYDVKM in the germline V gene. V dropped 5 bases and J dropped 8; count of bases not matched to a gene: 8. CDR3 length: 13 residues. CDR3 region: CASSPPLTGGYTF. In DNA form, the CDR3 reads TGTGCCAGCAGTCCCCCATTGACAGGGGGCTACACCTTC.

The gene calls are TRBV6-5 and TRBJ2-2; 8 nucleotides agree with TRBD1. V gave up 8 bases and J gave up 4 bases; unmatched junction bases: 9. The CDR3 totals 15 residues. CDR1 and CDR2 from the germline V gene are MNHEY and SVGAGI. The CDR3 DNA follows: TGTGCCAGCGCTACGACAGGGGCGGGCACCGGGGAGCTGTTTTTT. It translates to CASATTGAGTGELFF.

V gene TRBV4-1 combines with J gene TRBJ1-6; D gene unclear. The germline CDR1 and CDR2 sequences are MGHRA and YSYEKL. This CDR3 contains 15 residues. Trimming pared 0 bases from V and 9 bases from J, leaving 12 bases between. The CDR3 coding sequence is TGCGCCAGCAGCCAAGATCGCCGCTTTAGTTCACCCCTCCACTTT. As protein: CASSQDRRFSSPLHF.

This sequence joins TRBV5-6 and TRBJ1-2, with D tentatively TRBD1 (5 bases). V was cut by 0 bases and J by 5 bases, with 11 bases left in between. Germline CDR1 and CDR2: SGHDT and YYEEEE. The CDR3 has 14 residues. The CDR3 nucleotides read TGTGCCAGCAGCTTGGTCTCGGGGGTTTATGGCTACACCTTC. Its protein product is CASSLVSGVYGYTF.

The genes are TRBV11-2 and TRBJ2-3, with D possibly TRBD2 on 6 matching bases. Trimming left V 0 bases short and J 2 bases short, with 15 bases between. CDR1 is SGHAT, CDR2 FQNNGV, per germline. This CDR3 contains 17 residues. The CDR3 spells CASSLDRTTSPTDTQYF. The CDR3 coding sequence is TGTGCCAGCAGCTTAGATCGGACTACATCCCCCACAGATACGCAGTATTTT.

The chain joins TRBV4-2 to TRBJ2-7; 9 bases line up with TRBD2. V lost 4 bases and J lost 4; bases outside the gene matches: 14. Germline V gives CDR1 LGHNA, CDR2 YNFKEQ. CDR3 length: 17 amino acids. Written as DNA, the CDR3 is TGTGCCAGCAGCCGCGGCCAGACTAGCGGAAATACTTACGAGCAGTACTTC. Its protein is CASSRGQTSGNTYEQYF.

The chain combines TRBV27 with TRBJ1-2, with D possibly TRBD1 on 6 matching bases. The CDR3 is 15 amino acids. The V gene's germline CDR1 is MNHEY and CDR2 SMNVEV (reference sequence). V shed 6 bases and J shed 1 base, with 15 bases lying between them. The CDR3 DNA sequence: TGTGCCAGCAGCCCGACGGGCAGGGGTAACTATGGCTACACCTTC. Translated: CASSPTGRGNYGYTF.

Regarding this clone: Other DNA sequences in the same sample also yield this CDR3. This chain joins TRBV18 and TRBJ1-3; D possibly corresponds to TRBD1 (5 bases). This CDR3 is 15 amino acids long. V was shortened by 3 bases and J by 1 base, with 10 bases between the two germline ends. The V gene's germline CDR1 is KGHSH and CDR2 LQKENI. For the CDR3, the DNA is TGTGCCAGCTCACCTGGTCAGGGATCTGGAAACACCATATATTTT. Its protein is CASSPGQGSGNTIYF. Together with reference TRBV18 and TRBJ1-3, the CDR3 gives the full variable domain: NAGVMQNPRHLVRRRGQEARLRCSPMKGHSHVYWYRQLPEEGLKFMVYLQKENIIDESGMPKERFSAEFPKEGPSILRIQQVVRGDSAAYFCASSPGQGSGNTIYFGEGSWLTVV.

The chain joins TRBV28 to TRBJ2-1; the D is unclear. The CDR3 is 13 amino acids. V lost 2 bases and J 5 bases, leaving 7 bases between the germline ends. CDR1 is MDHEN and CDR2 is SYDVKM in the germline V gene. The CDR3 spells CASSLTANNEQFF. The CDR3 DNA reads as TGTGCCAGCAGTTTAACAGCTAACAATGAGCAGTTCTTC.

This clone showed up just once. The V gene is TRBV7-9, the J gene TRBJ2-1, with 13 bases fitting TRBD2. This CDR3 region has 19 residues. Germline V gene lookup returns CDR1 SEHNR and CDR2 FQNEAQ (reference sequence). The ends lost 0 bases at V and 2 bases at J; junction bases unmatched: 7. CDR3 amino acids: CASSLAGLAGVGPYNEQFF. DNA for the CDR3: TGTGCCAGCAGCTTAGCCGGACTAGCGGGAGTTGGGCCCTACAATGAGCAGTTCTTC.

This CDR3 reads CASSLLQAGGWDEQFF. CDR3 nucleotides: TGTGCCAGCAGCTTACTTCAAGCGGGAGGTTGGGATGAGCAGTTCTTC. V gene TRBV13 combines with J gene TRBJ2-1; 9 bases agree with TRBD2. The CDR3 consists of 16 residues. The junction had 10 bases not matched to a gene; V was cut back by 2 bases and J by 8 bases. CDR1 and CDR2 (germline): PRHDT, FYEKMQ (reference sequence). The variable domain in full, with the rest retrieved from reference TRBV13 and TRBJ2-1, is AAGVIQSPRHLIKEKRETATLKCYPIPRHDTVYWYQQGPGQDPQFLISFYEKMQSDKGSIPDRFSAQQFSDYHSELNMSSLELGDSALYFCASSLLQAGGWDEQFFGPGTRLTVL.

Here the CDR3 reads CASKTGDKQPQHF. The CDR3 DNA is TGTGCCAGCAAGACAGGAGATAAACAGCCCCAGCATTTT. The chain uses TRBV6-5 and TRBJ1-5; D is perhaps TRBD1 (6 bases). The CDR3 has 13 residues. V was trimmed by 7 bases and J by 7 bases, leaving 14 bases between them. Germline lookup yields CDR1 MNHEY and CDR2 SVGAGI.

This clone appeared a single time. The chain links TRBV7-9 to TRBJ1-2, with D possibly being TRBD1 (5 bases). The CDR3 covers 16 residues. Between the trimmed V and J ends, which lost 5 bases and 3 bases, there was a span of 19 bases. CDR1 and CDR2 from the germline V gene are SEHNR and FQNEAQ (reference sequence). As DNA, the CDR3 is TGTGCCAGCAGCCACATAGACCGGGCAGGGTACTATGGCTACACCTTC. Protein sequence: CASSHIDRAGYYGYTF.

V and J are TRBV7-8 and TRBJ1-5, with D possibly being TRBD1 (5 bases). This CDR3 spans 13 amino acids. V was clipped by 5 bases and J by 6 bases, with 11 bases between them. Germline V CDR1 and CDR2: SGHVS, FQNEAQ. CDR3 region: CASSPRRGQPQHF. The CDR3 DNA reads as TGTGCCAGCAGCCCCCGGAGGGGTCAGCCCCAGCATTTT. The full variable domain, in which reference TRBV7-8 and TRBJ1-5 provide the parts outside the CDR3, is GAGVSQSPRYKVAKRGQDVALRCDPISGHVSLFWYQQALGQGPEFLTYFQNEAQLDKSGLPSDRFFAERPEGSVSTLKIQRTQQEDSAVYLCASSPRRGQPQHFGDGTRLSIL.

This chain uses TRBV7-9 with TRBJ2-7; TRBD1 matches 9 bases. The CDR3 length is 11 residues. Unmatched junction bases numbered 10, after V lost 10 bases and J lost 12 bases. Germline loops: CDR1 SEHNR, CDR2 FQNEAQ (reference sequence). The CDR3 DNA reads TGTGCCATAGACCCCGGGACAGGGTTGTACTTC. As protein: CAIDPGTGLYF. Together with reference TRBV7-9 and TRBJ2-7, the CDR3 gives the full variable domain: DTGVSQNPRHKITKRGQNVTFRCDPISEHNRLYWYRQTLGQGPEFLTYFQNEAQLEKSRLLSDRFSAERPKGSFSTLEIQRTEQGDSAMYLCAIDPGTGLYFGPGTRLTVT.

The V call is TRBV24-1, the J call TRBJ2-1; D unresolved. Per germline, CDR1 KGHDR and CDR2 SFDVKD. This CDR3 is 12 amino acids long. Trimming stripped 1 base from V and 6 bases from J, with 3 bases between. CDR3 bases: TGTGCCACCAGTGATTTCGGCAATGAGCAGTTCTTC. It encodes CATSDFGNEQFF.

The chain uses TRBV29-1 and TRBJ2-2; no clear D. Germline CDR1 and CDR2: SQVTM and ANQGSEA. The CDR3 length is 13 residues. Trimming left V 3 bases short and J 3 bases short, with 8 bases between. For the CDR3, the DNA is TGCAGCGTTGAGGGCTGGGACACCGGGGAGCTGTTTTTT. Translation gives CSVEGWDTGELFF.

The DNA for the CDR3 is TGTGCCAGCAGCTTAGGATGGCTAGCGGCCTCCGGGGAGCTGTTTTTT. As protein: CASSLGWLAASGELFF. This sequence joins TRBV7-8 and TRBJ2-2; 7 bases agree with TRBD2. Unmatched junction bases numbered 8, after V lost 1 base and J lost 6 bases. There are 16 residues in the CDR3. Germline assignment: CDR1 SGHVS and CDR2 FQNEAQ. Complete variable domain (other parts from reference TRBV7-8 and TRBJ2-2): GAGVSQSPRYKVAKRGQDVALRCDPISGHVSLFWYQQALGQGPEFLTYFQNEAQLDKSGLPSDRFFAERPEGSVSTLKIQRTQQEDSAVYLCASSLGWLAASGELFFGEGSRLTVL.

The chain carries TRBV28 and TRBJ1-4; D uncertain. The CDR3 covers 13 residues. Trimming cost V 3 bases and J 8 bases, with 10 bases left between them. The germline gives CDR1 MDHEN, CDR2 SYDVKM. The CDR3 DNA reads as TGTGCCAGCAGTTTTGGGCAATGGGAAAAACTGTTTTTT. Its translation is CASSFGQWEKLFF.